This T cell receptor (beta chain) was sequenced for a study of vaccination effects on CD4 cells after COVID-19 (dated by TCRdb to between 2021 and 2024). With regard to the full study: Each participant got two doses of an mRNA SARS-CoV-2 vaccine, either BNT162b2 or mRNA-1273. The full study included 10 to 11 COVID-19 convalescent patients and several SARS-CoV-2-naive healthy vaccine recipients. In the study, cultures from other donors were sequenced using the Oncomine TCR Beta short-read assay on an Illumina iSeq 100. In both COVID-19 convalescent patients and infection-naive vaccine recipients, the study compared SARS-CoV-2 spike-specific CD4+ TCR repertoires from before mRNA vaccination with those from after it.

The receptor library was made with the immunoSEQ multiplex PCR assay. DNA from the cultured, isolated CD4+ T cells was subjected to TCR beta CDR3 sequencing. The paper's data handling went like this. The analysis removed non-productive TCR sequences, trimmed reads to the CDR3 region, and retained only CDR3s that were 7 or more amino acids long. The MANAFEST web app was used to pick out antigen-specific clonotypes by comparing their expansion in peptide wells with that in reference cultures. For clones to be considered positive, expansion at FDR<0.05 versus reference and all other wells, an odds ratio above 5, and a frequency above 0.1% in two replicate wells were required. Clonotypes significantly expanded in SARS-CoV-2 spike wells and in at least one common cold coronavirus spike condition were defined as cross-reactive. Using the stringdist R package, CDR3 similarity was measured by Levenshtein distance, and unrooted trees were constructed with ape in R 3.6.1. TCRdb's version of the immuneACCESS table is confined to in-frame rearrangements and falls short of the full clone set. An unresolved V gene accounts for under half of the shortfall where checked; the remainder is of unknown origin. Clonal size and the V and J genes are those of that table, whereas D and trimming came from the DNA. Present in this sample are about 79,000 clones, roughly 80% of which were seen just once. The ten largest account for approximately 1.5% of the sample.

As for this clone: Its antigen target is currently unknown. Base qualities are not at hand, and no much larger clone is one base apart.

General findings and caveats noted by the study authors: Both infection-induced and vaccine-induced clones contracted markedly at late post-vaccination timepoints, which is consistent with waning T cell responses. In healthy vaccine recipients, vaccine-induced clones were almost all SARS-CoV-2 mono-reactive, with only 1 of 255 cross-reactive with common cold coronaviruses. Limitations of the study were the small number of convalescent patients and the absence of early post-infection timepoints.

To identify antigen-specific CD4+ T cell clonotypes by their expansion, the ViraFEST assay first stimulated PBMC with viral peptide pools and then applied TCR sequencing. After less than 13 days of culture, CD4+ T cells were isolated with the EasySep CD4+ T cell isolation kit. The absence of prior SARS-CoV-2 infection in healthy vaccine recipients was confirmed by negative nucleocapsid antibodies before and after vaccination. Around 2 million PBMC per well were cultured in IMDM with about 5% human AB serum, roughly 11 IU/ml IL-2 and gentamicin, plus 10 ug/ml peptides. Half of the culture medium was replaced with fresh IL-2-containing medium on days 3 and 7. Unless otherwise noted, each peptide stimulation condition was cultured in triplicate wells. PBMC were separated from whole blood using Ficoll-Paque Plus gradient centrifugation and were then either cryopreserved at -140C or used fresh. The overlapping peptide pools covered the spike proteins of SARS-CoV-2 and of the common cold coronaviruses HCoV-NL63, HCoV-OC43 and HCoV-229E. The QIAamp micro DNA kit was used to extract genomic DNA from the cultured CD4+ T cells.

The receptor comes from a human donor who received a COVID-19 vaccine. The starting material was CD4+ T cells from PBMCs cultured with HCoV-229E spike peptides, obtained before COVID-19 vaccination. In light of the paper, this sample's cell subset or site label describes: HCoV-229E spike overlapping peptide pool stimulation.

The CDR3 loop reads CASSVGGSEETQYF. Read as DNA, the sequence is TGCGCCAGCAGTGTCGGGGGATCGGAGGAGACCCAGTACTTC. The rearranged chain carries TRBV10-2 and TRBJ2-5; the D region possibly corresponds to TRBD2 (6 bases align). CDR1 and CDR2, per the germline V gene, are WSHSY and SAAADI. V lost 4 bases and J lost 5 bases; the stretch between them is 14 bases long. CDR3 length: 14 amino acids, cysteine to phenylalanine. CDR3 DNA only is kept here, 42 bases in frame from base 1.